In this sample, the clone carrying this TCR beta chain turned up many times. As yet, its antigen is unknown. Recently diagnosed hyperthyroidism of less than 2 months' duration affected patients aged 18 to 65. These data belong to a study of T cells in Graves' hyperthyroidism and ophthalmopathy. Trimming removed 3 bases at V and 4 bases at J, with 17 bases between. This CDR3 is built from 16 residues. CDR1 and CDR2 from the germline V gene are SGHTA and FQGNSA. Broader study findings: Within blood appeared most thyroid clonotypes that had expanded above 0.001.

Amplification yielded TCR beta CDR3 regions, with RNA transcripts as the source. HTBI primers were used for first-round RT-PCR of the TCR CDR3. TCRdb reanalysed the multiplex PCR reads using MiXCR and keeps one entry per CDR3 protein. Of about 420,000 distinct CDR3 sequences listed, roughly an eighth were seen once; the top ten hold approximately 5.3%. What was sequenced was blood. The chain employs TRBV7-2 and TRBJ2-3, with a possible D match to TRBD2 (6 bases). The clonotype originates from a woman aged 18 to 35 with Graves' hyperthyroidism. In nucleotides, the CDR3 is TGTGCCAGCAGCTTGAGGAATTGGGGGGTCTCAGATACGCAGTATTTT. This sequence encodes CASSLRNWGVSDTQYF.